Below are 13 T cell receptor beta chains sequenced from a single sample in a study of shared clonotypes between healthy human individuals. This table comes from immunoSEQ multiplex PCR, and its TCRdb copy is limited to in-frame clones, with some not included. The sample lists more than 2 million clones; roughly 94% were seen once. Sequenced input: naive CD4+ T cells sorted from blood. Subset described: CD45RA+ positively selected. The source of these receptors is a man younger than 35 in good health.

The rearrangement uses TRBV10-3 and TRBJ2-7; no definite D call. Between the trimmed V and J ends, which lost 6 bases and 3 bases, there was a span of 15 bases. The germline gives CDR1 ENHRY, CDR2 SYGVKD. CDR3 length equals 14 residues. The CDR3 region is CAISPQERNYEQYF. Written as DNA, the CDR3 is TGTGCCATCAGCCCCCAGGAGAGGAACTACGAGCAGTACTTC.

The V and J genes are TRBV5-5 and TRBJ2-7, with D unclear. Per germline, CDR1 SGHKS and CDR2 YYEKEE (reference sequence). The V gene lost 1 base and the J gene lost 7 bases, with 12 bases spanning the gap. The CDR3 runs to 13 residues. As DNA, the CDR3 is TGTGCCAGCAGCTTGTTCAGTTCTCGGGAGCAGTACTTC. It yields the protein CASSLFSSREQYF.

The gene calls are TRBV12-5 and TRBJ2-5; D is perhaps TRBD1 (6 bases). With 2 bases removed from V and 2 bases from J, the gap between germline ends came to 6 bases. Germline CDR1 is LGHNT and CDR2 is FRNRAP. The CDR3 runs to 13 residues. The CDR3 DNA is TGTGCTAGTGGTTTGAGGGGGCAAGAGACCCAGTACTTC. Its translation: CASGLRGQETQYF.

The chain carries TRBV7-9 and TRBJ1-2; D possibly corresponds to TRBD1 (6 bases). CDR3 length: 12 residues. Looked up from germline, CDR1 is SEHNR and CDR2 is FQNEAQ (reference sequence). V was cut by 7 bases and J by 7 bases, with 13 bases left in between. DNA for the CDR3: TGTGCCAGCAACGAGCCAGGGGTTGGCTACACCTTC. It codes for CASNEPGVGYTF.

The chain has TRBV10-3 and TRBJ2-7; 7 bases are a match to TRBD2. The CDR3 is 14 residues long. Germline trimming cut 11 bases from V and 2 bases from J; bases unmatched to any gene: 12. The germline V gene has CDR1 ENHRY and CDR2 SYGVKD. CDR3 sequence (DNA): TGTGCCGCCGGACGGGAGGCGGCGGCCTACGAGCAGTACTTC. It encodes CAAGREAAAYEQYF.

The V gene is TRBV27, the J gene TRBJ2-7; D perhaps matches TRBD2 (6 bases). The CDR3 spans 13 residues. Trimming removed 6 bases from V and 5 bases from J, with 14 bases in between. Germline CDR1 MNHEY, CDR2 SMNVEV (reference sequence). CDR3 sequence reads: CASSPGGSNEQYF. The CDR3 DNA reads as TGTGCCAGCAGCCCCGGGGGTTCTAACGAGCAGTACTTC.

V gene TRBV29-1 combines with J gene TRBJ2-1; D unresolved. The length of the CDR3 is 12 residues. Trimming left V 4 bases short and J 3 bases short, with 7 bases between. Germline V CDR1 and CDR2: SQVTM, ANQGSEA. The CDR3 DNA follows: TGCAGCGTTGCCTGGGACTACAATGAGCAGTTCTTC. Its protein is CSVAWDYNEQFF.

The chain is built from TRBV6-1 and TRBJ2-7; D is possibly TRBD2 (6 bases). Per germline, CDR1 MNHNS and CDR2 SASEGT. V shed 4 bases and J shed 2 bases, with 9 bases lying between them. The CDR3 extends over 13 amino acids. The DNA of the CDR3 is TGTGCCAGCAGTGGACTAGGGACCTACGAGCAGTACTTC. Translated, it gives CASSGLGTYEQYF.

Of note for this clone: The junction shows a germline mismatch at one end, possibly a read error. CDR3: CASSLTQGAKLFF. In DNA, the CDR3 is TGTGCTAGCAGCTTAACACAGGGCGCGAAACTGTTTTTT. V usage is TRBV7-7 and J usage is TRBJ1-4; D may be TRBD1 (6 bases). In germline, CDR1 is SSHAT, CDR2 FNYEAQ (reference sequence). This CDR3 has 13 amino acids.

The chain carries TRBV4-1 and TRBJ1-1, with TRBD1 matching over 9 bases. Trimming took 5 bases from V and 5 from J; bases not matched to a gene: 6. CDR1 is MGHRA, CDR2 YSYEKL, per germline. The CDR3 runs to 14 residues. The CDR3 sequence: CASSSRQGGTEAFF. CDR3 bases: TGCGCCAGCAGCTCCCGACAGGGGGGGACTGAAGCTTTCTTT.

V gene TRBV7-6 combines with J gene TRBJ2-7; 7 bases are a match to TRBD2. The CDR3 spans 15 residues. From germline, CDR1 is SGHVS and CDR2 FNYEAQ. J lost 6 bases, V lost 5 bases, and 13 bases had no gene match. The CDR3 reads CASSPRSGGSSEQYF. The CDR3 DNA reads TGTGCCAGCAGCCCCCGGTCGGGGGGTTCGTCCGAGCAGTACTTC.

The J gene is TRBJ2-7, the V gene TRBV5-4; 7 bases match TRBD2. The ends lost 0 bases at V and 0 bases at J; junction bases unmatched: 12. This CDR3 has 18 residues. CDR1 and CDR2 (germline): SGHNT, YYREEE (reference sequence). The CDR3 coding sequence is TGTGCCAGCAGCTTGGCCCCGGCAAGGGAGGGAGCCTCCTACGAGCAGTACTTC. Encoded protein: CASSLAPAREGASYEQYF.

The gene calls are TRBV7-2 and TRBJ1-5; maybe TRBD1 (6 bases). Germline values: CDR1 SGHTA, CDR2 FQGNSA. V gave up 5 bases and J gave up 2 bases, with 13 bases separating them. This CDR3 is built from 15 residues. Here the CDR3 DNA reads TGTGCCAGCAGCATAGGGGGGGCTGGCAATCAGCCCCAGCATTTT. Translated, it gives CASSIGGAGNQPQHF. Complete variable domain (other parts from reference TRBV7-2 and TRBJ1-5): GAGVSQSPSNKVTEKGKDVELRCDPISGHTALYWYRQSLGQGLEFLIYFQGNSAPDKSGLPSDRFSAERTGGSVSTLTIQRTQQEDSAVYLCASSIGGAGNQPQHFGDGTRLSIL.